One and the same sample provided the 20 T cell receptor beta chains below, sequenced in a study of blood T cells in healthy people across ages. Primed by a sample-barcoded 5' primer and a J-beta primer mix, a second PCR proceeded for about 6 to 12 cycles. TCRdb analysed the 5' RACE reads with MiXCR anew, one entry per CDR3 protein. The table has roughly 800,000 distinct CDR3 sequences, over 45% seen once. Sequenced: blood. Every receptor here comes from a man aged 25 to 40 in good health.

The chain carries TRBV7-2 and TRBJ1-2; perhaps TRBD1 as D (5 bases). CDR3 length: 15 amino acids. The V gene's germline CDR1 is SGHTA and CDR2 FQGNSA. V lost 5 bases and J lost 5, with 18 bases in between. Written as DNA, the CDR3 is TGTGCCAGCAGCGGTACCGGGACCGGCGGGTATGGCTACACCTTC. Amino acids: CASSGTGTGGYGYTF.

The chain carries TRBV28 and TRBJ1-5, with 12 bases aligning to TRBD1. The CDR3 extends over 14 amino acids. CDR1 MDHEN and CDR2 SYDVKM come from the germline V gene. V dropped 4 bases and J dropped 9; count of bases not matched to a gene: 4. CDR3 loop: CASSSGTGGPPQHF. CDR3 sequence (DNA): TGTGCCAGCAGTTCAGGGACAGGGGGCCCGCCCCAGCATTTT.

The chain carries TRBV20-1 and TRBJ2-1, with TRBD2 identical over 8 bases. CDR3 length: 14 residues. Germline CDR1 is DFQATT and CDR2 is SNEGSKA (reference sequence). Germline trimming cut 6 bases from V and 7 bases from J; bases unmatched to any gene: 11. The CDR3 DNA reads as TGCAGTGCCCAACCGGGACTAGGCTGGAATGAGCAGTTCTTC. Its protein product is CSAQPGLGWNEQFF.

The table lists this clonotype with a few counts. V usage is TRBV20-1 and J usage is TRBJ2-7; D ambiguous. The germline CDR1 and CDR2 sequences are DFQATT and SNEGSKA (reference sequence). The length of the CDR3 is 11 residues. V was trimmed by 5 bases and J by 9 bases, leaving 14 bases between them. The CDR3 sequence is CSAATANAQYF. CDR3 in DNA: TGCAGTGCTGCAACTGCCAACGCGCAGTACTTC.

The chain links TRBV20-1 to TRBJ1-1; TRBD1 matches at 11 bases. The CDR3 length is 15 residues. From germline, CDR1 is DFQATT and CDR2 SNEGSKA (reference sequence). Trimming at V came to 5 bases and at J to 11 bases, leaving 16 bases not matched to a gene. The DNA of the CDR3 is TGCAGTGCTGGAGGACAGGGGGCAACAGTACGCTCGGCTTTCTTT. Translating it yields CSAGGQGATVRSAFF.

The V call is TRBV24-1, the J call TRBJ2-3, with a weak D call TRBD2 (5 bases). CDR3 length equals 14 residues. Trimming took off 3 bases at V and 3 bases at J, with 9 bases between the two ends. The germline V gene has CDR1 KGHDR and CDR2 SFDVKD. In DNA form, the CDR3 reads TGTGCCACCAGTGATCGTTCGGGGACAGATACGCAGTATTTT. Translation gives CATSDRSGTDTQYF.

The rearrangement joins TRBV20-1 to TRBJ1-2; D remains unclear. V was pared by 0 bases and J by 4 bases, with 15 bases between. This CDR3 comprises 15 residues. Germline lookup yields CDR1 DFQATT and CDR2 SNEGSKA (reference sequence). This CDR3 reads CSARDSRTVSYGYTF. The CDR3 bases are TGCAGTGCTAGAGATTCCAGGACGGTGAGCTATGGCTACACCTTC.

This clonotype was detected once. The chain couples TRBV12-3 or TRBV12-4 to TRBJ2-1, with TRBD1 matching 7 bases. The V gene end was trimmed by 4 bases and the J gene end by 8 bases; junction bases not matched to a gene: 11. CDR3 size: 15 residues. The CDR3 region has the DNA TGTGCCAGCAGTTCCGGGACAGCTGTAGTCGATGAGCAGTTCTTC. Protein sequence: CASSSGTAVVDEQFF.

The chain employs TRBV20-1 and TRBJ2-5; D is possibly TRBD2 (6 bases). Judging by the DNA end, TRBJ2-7 fits better; the J call may be wrong. The CDR3 covers 14 residues. Germline V gives CDR1 DFQATT, CDR2 SNEGSKA (reference sequence). The CDR3 sequence is CSVIGGIKTYEQYF. The CDR3, as DNA: TGCAGTGTGATCGGGGGTATAAAGACCTACGAGCAGTACTTC.

The chain joins TRBV27 to TRBJ2-1; D is possibly TRBD1 or TRBD2 (5 bases each). Germline V lookup: CDR1 MNHEY, CDR2 SMNVEV (reference sequence). The CDR3 is made up of 14 amino acids. V lost 5 bases and J lost 6, with 14 bases in between. CDR3 sequence: CASSASWDLNEQFF. As DNA, the CDR3 is TGTGCCAGCAGTGCGAGTTGGGACCTCAATGAGCAGTTCTTC.

The chain employs TRBV4-2 and TRBJ1-2; maybe TRBD1 (6 bases). V lost 0 bases and J 6 bases, leaving 14 bases between the germline ends. The CDR3 loop spans 15 amino acids. The germline CDR1 and CDR2 sequences are LGHNA and YNFKEQ. DNA for the CDR3: TGTGCCAGCAGCCAAGATTACGGGGGCGACGATGGCTACACCTTC. Protein sequence: CASSQDYGGDDGYTF.

The chain links TRBV15 to TRBJ2-4; TRBD2 might be the D (6 bases). The tail of the sequence fits TRBJ2-7 better, so the J call may be wrong. The CDR3 runs 16 residues. The V gene's germline CDR1 is LNHNV and CDR2 YYDKDF (reference sequence). CDR3 residues: CATSTDLGGLNYEQYF. CDR3 DNA: TGTGCCACCAGCACAGATCTAGGAGGGCTTAACTACGAGCAGTACTTC.

There are many counts of this clonotype. The chain has TRBV6-1 and TRBJ1-1; D unresolved. This CDR3 is built from 11 residues. V lost 4 bases to trimming and J lost 4 bases, with 4 bases between them. Germline CDR1 MNHNS, CDR2 SASEGT. This CDR3 reads CASSGGTEAFF. CDR3 DNA: TGTGCCAGCAGTGGGGGCACTGAAGCTTTCTTT.

This sequence joins TRBV9 and TRBJ2-7, with 9 bases that match TRBD2. J lost 10 bases, V lost 7 bases, and 9 bases had no gene match. The germline gives CDR1 SGDLS, CDR2 YYNGEE. The CDR3 is made up of 12 amino acids. The CDR3 sequence is CASSSGDGAQYF. CDR3 nucleotide sequence: TGTGCCAGCTCTAGCGGGGATGGGGCCCAGTACTTC.

The chain employs TRBV28 and TRBJ2-2; TRBD1 agrees at 8 bases. V was pared by 6 bases and J by 5 bases, with 8 bases of the junction left unmatched. The V gene's germline CDR1 is MDHEN and CDR2 SYDVKM. CDR3 length: 15 residues. The CDR3 loop is CASSQQGAWTGELFF. In nucleotides, the CDR3 is TGTGCCAGCAGCCAGCAGGGGGCATGGACCGGGGAGCTGTTTTTT.

This clonotype was seen only a few times. The chain employs TRBV7-9 and TRBJ2-7, with TRBD2 as a possible D gene (6 bases). The V gene's germline CDR1 is SEHNR and CDR2 FQNEAQ (reference sequence). The V end was cut by 5 bases, the J end by 3 bases, with 14 bases between. The CDR3 contains 14 residues. The CDR3 sequence: CASSGAGRDYEQYF. Written as DNA, the CDR3 is TGTGCCAGCAGCGGGGCGGGACGCGACTACGAGCAGTACTTC. Full variable domain (outside the CDR3, taken from reference TRBV7-9 and TRBJ2-7): DTGVSQNPRHKITKRGQNVTFRCDPISEHNRLYWYRQTLGQGPEFLTYFQNEAQLEKSRLLSDRFSAERPKGSFSTLEIQRTEQGDSAMYLCASSGAGRDYEQYFGPGTRLTVT.

This rearrangement joins TRBV5-1 to TRBJ1-1; D might be TRBD1 (5 bases). The V gene lost 2 bases and the J gene lost 2 bases, with 13 bases spanning the gap. The germline CDR1 and CDR2 sequences are SGHRS and YFSETQ. The CDR3 extends over 15 amino acids. CDR3 sequence reads: CASSLHLQVNTEAFF. The CDR3 bases are TGCGCCAGCAGCTTACACCTACAGGTCAACACTGAAGCTTTCTTT. Full variable domain (outside the CDR3, taken from reference TRBV5-1 and TRBJ1-1): KAGVTQTPRYLIKTRGQQVTLSCSPISGHRSVSWYQQTPGQGLQFLFEYFSETQRNKGNFPGRFSGRQFSNSRSEMNVSTLELGDSALYLCASSLHLQVNTEAFFGQGTRLTVV.

Ten or more counts support this clonotype. The rearrangement links TRBV5-4 to TRBJ2-7; tentatively, D is TRBD2 (5 bases). The germline V and J ends were trimmed by 4 bases and 4 bases, with 18 bases remaining between them. Germline V gene data show CDR1 as SGHNT and CDR2 as YYREEE (reference sequence). The CDR3 sequence is 15 residues long. The CDR3 DNA is TGTGCCAGCAGCCACGGGATTGGACTCGCTTACGAGCAGTACTTC. Its translation: CASSHGIGLAYEQYF.

The J gene is TRBJ2-7, the V gene TRBV4-2, with 10 bases fitting TRBD2. Trimming removed 1 base from V and 0 bases from J; junction bases left unmatched: 3. This CDR3 has 16 residues. The V gene's germline CDR1 is LGHNA and CDR2 YNFKEQ. CDR3 DNA sequence: TGTGCCAGCAGCCAAGTCAGCGGGAGGGGCTCCTACGAGCAGTACTTC. This translates into CASSQVSGRGSYEQYF.

The chain links TRBV20-1 to TRBJ2-7; weak D call: TRBD2 (6 bases). The CDR3 runs 12 residues. Germline V CDR1 and CDR2: DFQATT, SNEGSKA (reference sequence). As DNA, the CDR3 is TGCGGAGGGGCGGAGAGCTCCTACGAGCAGTACTTC. This codes for CGGAESSYEQYF.